The T cell receptor beta chain described here comes from a study of T-cell reconstitution after alpha-beta-depleted transplantation in children. This clonotype was counted ten times or more. Unique molecular identifiers were incorporated into the prepared TCRbeta library. TCRdb fed the PCR reads into MiXCR, producing one record per CDR3 protein. Of a few hundred thousand distinct CDR3 sequences listed, roughly a tenth are singletons. V was clipped by 4 bases and J by 0 bases, with 8 bases between them. Germline V gives CDR1 SQVTM, CDR2 ANQGSEA. The CDR3 length is 13 residues. The origin of this receptor is a human donor who donated a stem cell graft to a child with acute myeloid leukemia. This sequence joins TRBV29-1 and TRBJ2-3; D ambiguous. Sequenced material: PBMCs from the stem cell graft donor, taken from the stem cell graft. CDR3 coding DNA: TGCAGCGTTGGGGCGGAGAGCACAGATACGCAGTATTTT. It encodes CSVGAESTDTQYF.